This T cell receptor beta chain was observed in a study of blood T cell repertoires in COVID-19. Study details: T cells, B-cell-depleted T cells, or PBMCs supplied cDNA or gDNA.

This clone showed up just once. Data came from immunoSEQ multiplex PCR; TCRdb stores just in-frame clones and leaves some out. The sample includes some 70,000 clones, approximately 73% seen only once; the top ten take more than 13%. Seattle's cohort entered during active infection and was followed longitudinally. Trimming stripped 4 bases from V and 6 bases from J, with 20 bases between. Germline assignment: CDR1 SGHRS and CDR2 YFSETQ. This CDR3 comprises 15 residues. The origin of this receptor is a man in his sixties with COVID-19, enrolled during active disease. This sequence joins TRBV5-1 and TRBJ2-7; a possible D gene is TRBD2 (6 bases). Sequencing used peripheral blood. CDR3 amino acids: CASSRGTAGEGEQYF. CDR3 sequence (DNA): TGCGCCAGCAGCCGCGGGACGGCTGGAGAGGGCGAGCAGTACTTC.